Following are 13 T cell receptor beta chains from one sample sequenced in a study of cytomegalovirus exposure and HLA in healthy donors. PCR used 60 Vbeta primers and 13 Jbeta primers. Produced via immunoSEQ multiplex PCR; TCRdb's table is partial and in-frame only. The sample holds approximately 150,000 clones; 70% to 80% are singletons and the top ten take roughly 10%. The source material was PBMCs. These TCRs come from a man aged 18 to 29 in good health and CMV-seropositive.

CDR3 region: CASSPLSNQPQHF. CDR3 DNA: TGTGCCAGTAGTCCCCTAAGCAATCAGCCCCAGCATTTT. The V gene is TRBV19, the J gene TRBJ1-5; unclear D gene. The V end lost 5 bases, the J end lost 1 base, and 6 bases lay between the germline ends. The CDR3 spans 13 residues. Germline V gives CDR1 LNHDA, CDR2 SQIVND (reference sequence).

V is TRBV25-1 and J is TRBJ2-3, with D hard to call. The CDR3 contains 12 residues. Trimming removed 3 bases at V and 2 bases at J, with 3 bases between. Germline V CDR1 and CDR2: MGHDK, SYGVNS. CDR3 DNA: TGTGCCAGCAGTGACCACACAGATACGCAGTATTTT. Translating it yields CASSDHTDTQYF.

J is TRBJ2-5 and V is TRBV5-6; unclear D gene. This CDR3 is built from 12 residues. Trimming left V 2 bases short and J 5 bases short, with 7 bases between. Germline V gene data show CDR1 as SGHDT and CDR2 as YYEEEE. CDR3 loop: CASSFDSETQYF. As DNA, the CDR3 is TGTGCCAGCAGCTTTGACTCGGAGACCCAGTACTTC.

This clone was found a few times. V is TRBV7-8 and J is TRBJ2-1; possible D gene TRBD2, 7 bases. The germline V and J ends were trimmed by 2 bases and 7 bases, with 18 bases remaining between them. The CDR3 has 16 residues. In germline, CDR1 is SGHVS, CDR2 FQNEAQ. DNA of the CDR3: TGTGCCAGCAGCTTACGGGGTGGGGGGGGCACTAATGAGCAGTTCTTC. Residues: CASSLRGGGGTNEQFF.

This sequence joins TRBV27 and TRBJ1-2; 8 nucleotides match TRBD1. V lost 6 bases, J lost 7 bases, and 13 bases stayed unmatched. Germline V gene data show CDR1 as MNHEY and CDR2 as SMNVEV (reference sequence). The CDR3 is 15 residues long. CDR3 sequence: CASSPRGRVYLGYTF. In DNA, the CDR3 is TGTGCCAGCAGCCCCAGGGGGCGCGTATACCTTGGCTACACCTTC.

The CDR3 sequence: CASSQEDGGPNEQFF. Written as DNA, the CDR3 is TGCGCCAGCAGCCAAGAGGATGGCGGGCCCAATGAGCAGTTCTTC. The V call is TRBV4-1, the J call TRBJ2-1; the D gene is possibly TRBD2 (5 bases). Trimming cost V 0 bases and J 6 bases, with 12 bases left between them. The CDR3 covers 15 residues. Per germline, CDR1 MGHRA and CDR2 YSYEKL.

The chain recombines TRBV4-2 with TRBJ1-1; possible D gene TRBD1, 5 bases. The V gene lost 4 bases and the J gene lost 7 bases, with 19 bases spanning the gap. There are 15 residues in the CDR3. Per germline, CDR1 LGHNA and CDR2 YNFKEQ. Here the CDR3 DNA reads TGTGCCAGCAGCCCTGAGTCAGGGTCTGTGGGTGAAGCTTTCTTT. Translation gives CASSPESGSVGEAFF.

The chain has TRBV19 and TRBJ2-7; possible D gene TRBD1, 7 bases. Germline-derived CDR1 and CDR2 are LNHDA and SQIVND (reference sequence). V lost 1 base to trimming and J lost 6 bases, with 13 bases between them. CDR3 size: 14 residues. CDR3 DNA sequence: TGTGCCAGTAGTATAGTACCAGGGGGAGGCGAGCAGTACTTC. Protein sequence: CASSIVPGGGEQYF.

The chain uses TRBV15 and TRBJ2-7; 10 bases align to TRBD2. The V gene end was trimmed by 5 bases and the J gene end by 2 bases; junction bases not matched to a gene: 9. Per germline, CDR1 LNHNV and CDR2 YYDKDF (reference sequence). The CDR3 runs 16 residues. Here the CDR3 reads CATSPHAAGGAYEQYF. CDR3 DNA sequence: TGTGCCACCAGCCCTCATGCAGCGGGAGGGGCCTACGAGCAGTACTTC.

The rearrangement uses TRBV5-4 and TRBJ1-5; D uncertain. Germline assignment: CDR1 SGHNT and CDR2 YYREEE (reference sequence). Trimming removed 4 bases from V and 7 bases from J, with 15 bases in between. This CDR3 contains 14 residues. CDR3 protein: CASSVDPQYQPQHF. The CDR3 DNA sequence: TGTGCCAGCAGCGTCGATCCACAGTACCAGCCCCAGCATTTT.

The genes are TRBV6-1 and TRBJ1-4, with D possibly matching TRBD1 (5 bases). Germline CDR1 and CDR2: MNHNS and SASEGT. The CDR3 contains 14 residues. Trimming left V 4 bases short and J 5 bases short, with 11 bases between. CDR3 sequence reads: CASSAQGNNEKLFF. DNA for the CDR3: TGTGCCAGCAGTGCCCAGGGTAACAATGAAAAACTGTTTTTT.

The chain is built from TRBV6-5 and TRBJ1-3; 7 nucleotides line up with TRBD1. Germline lookup yields CDR1 MNHEY and CDR2 SVGAGI. The V gene end was trimmed by 0 bases and the J gene end by 1 base; junction bases not matched to a gene: 3. The CDR3 spans 16 residues. The CDR3: CASSYSGTESGNTIYF. The CDR3 DNA reads as TGTGCCAGCAGTTACTCCGGGACAGAGTCTGGAAACACCATATATTTT.

Regarding this clone: Because it lacks the conserved phenylalanine or tryptophan at the end, this CDR3 is likely a read error. The chain uses TRBV6-6 and TRBJ1-6; no clear D. Germline CDR1 is MNHNY and CDR2 is SVGAGI (reference sequence). The V end was cut by 6 bases, the J end by 3 bases, with 9 bases between. CDR3 length: 14 residues. The DNA of the CDR3 is TGTGCCAGCAGACCCCCGCTCTATAATTCACCCCTCCACCTT. Translation gives CASRPPLYNSPLHL.